This T cell receptor (beta chain) was sequenced in a study of OX40 agonist ivuxolimab in advanced cancers. Overall study findings and caveats: At 0.1 to 3.0 mg/kg, clonal expansion of CD4+ and CD8+ blood T cells had occurred by week 6. Averaged across samples, CD8+ T cells carried more expanded clones than CD4+ did.

Only in-frame clones appear in the TCRdb table, and some are missing; sequencing was by immunoSEQ multiplex PCR. The sample lists 43,000 or so clones, nearly 90% occurring once. Autoimmune disease history or systemic immunosuppression excluded patients. Comments on this clone: The antigen is unknown.

Germline-derived CDR1 and CDR2 are MGHRA and YSYEKL. The V segment lost 5 bases and the J segment 6 bases; nucleotides outside the gene matches: 6. The CDR3 covers 14 residues. The rearrangement joins TRBV4-1 to TRBJ1-5; the match to TRBD1 covers 8 bases. The clonotype was recovered from an adult with an advanced solid tumor such as melanoma, head and neck, liver or kidney cancer. The sequences come from CD4+ or CD8+ T cells sorted from blood, collected in a trial of the OX40 agonist ivuxolimab. The CDR3 loop reads CASSYQGAGQPQHF. The CDR3 nucleotides read TGCGCCAGCAGCTACCAGGGGGCAGGTCAGCCCCAGCATTTT.